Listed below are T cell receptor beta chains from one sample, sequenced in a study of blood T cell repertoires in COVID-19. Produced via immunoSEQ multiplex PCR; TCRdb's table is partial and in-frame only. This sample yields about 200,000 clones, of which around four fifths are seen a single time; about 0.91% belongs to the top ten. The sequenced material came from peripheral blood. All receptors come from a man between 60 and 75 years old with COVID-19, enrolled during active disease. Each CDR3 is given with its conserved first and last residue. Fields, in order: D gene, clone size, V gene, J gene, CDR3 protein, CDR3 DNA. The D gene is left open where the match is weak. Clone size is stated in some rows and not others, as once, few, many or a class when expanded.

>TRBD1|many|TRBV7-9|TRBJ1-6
CASSSDQGASPLHF
TGTGCCAGCAGCTCGGACCAGGGGGCTTCACCCCTCCACTTT
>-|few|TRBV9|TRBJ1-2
CASSPEERGGTYGYTF
TGTGCCAGCAGCCCGGAAGAGCGGGGGGGGACCTATGGCTACACCTTC
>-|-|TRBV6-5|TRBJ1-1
CASNPRGGRAEAFF
TGTGCCAGCAATCCTAGAGGAGGAAGGGCTGAAGCTTTCTTT
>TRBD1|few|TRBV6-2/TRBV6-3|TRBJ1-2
CASSRQGPRTNYGYTF
TGTGCCAGCAGTCGACAGGGACCGAGAACTAACTATGGCTACACCTTC
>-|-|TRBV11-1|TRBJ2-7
CASSYTVRGLEQYF
TGTGCCAGCAGCTACACCGTTCGTGGGCTCGAGCAGTACTTC
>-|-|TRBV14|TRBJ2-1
CASSQVPYYSYNEQFF
TGTGCCAGCAGCCAAGTACCCTACTACTCCTACAATGAGCAGTTCTTC
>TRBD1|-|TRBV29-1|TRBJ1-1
CSGGDRVGTEAFF
TGCAGCGGGGGGGACAGGGTTGGCACTGAAGCTTTCTTT
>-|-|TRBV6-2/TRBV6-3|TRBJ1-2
CASSQSGGYTF
TGTGCCAGCAGTCAGTCGGGTGGCTACACCTTC
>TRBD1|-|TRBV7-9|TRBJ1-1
CASSRQGARTEAFF
TGTGCCAGCAGCCGACAGGGGGCGCGAACTGAAGCTTTCTTT
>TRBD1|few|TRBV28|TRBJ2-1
CASSPLRGTGPSRNEQFF
TGTGCCAGCAGTCCCCTGAGAGGGACAGGACCATCTAGGAATGAGCAGTTCTTC
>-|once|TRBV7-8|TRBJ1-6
CASSPNRNNSPLHF
TGTGCCAGCAGCCCAAACAGGAATAATTCACCCCTCCACTTT
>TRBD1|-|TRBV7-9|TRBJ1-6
CASSFRTGGNNSPLHF
TGTGCCAGCAGCTTTAGGACAGGGGGAAATAATTCACCCCTCCACTTT
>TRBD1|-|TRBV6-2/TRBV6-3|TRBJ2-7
CASSFKTGGSYEQYF
TGTGCCAGCAGTTTCAAGACAGGGGGTTCCTACGAGCAGTACTTC
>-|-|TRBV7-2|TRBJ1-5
CASSPDRTNSQPQHF
TGTGCCAGCAGCCCCGACAGGACCAACAGCCAGCCCCAGCATTTT
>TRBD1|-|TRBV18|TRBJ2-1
CASSPGQGAGGEQFF
TGTGCCAGCTCACCGGGACAGGGGGCTGGTGGTGAGCAGTTCTTC
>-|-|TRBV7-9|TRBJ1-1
CASSLPLSGQPPTEAFF
TGTGCCAGCAGCTTACCCTTATCTGGACAACCCCCAACTGAAGCTTTCTTT
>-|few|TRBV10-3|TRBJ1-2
CAISERGFYGYTF
TGTGCCATCAGTGAGAGGGGGTTCTATGGCTACACCTTC
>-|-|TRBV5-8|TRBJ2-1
CASTYRAYNEQFF
TGTGCCAGCACCTACCGAGCCTACAATGAGCAGTTCTTC
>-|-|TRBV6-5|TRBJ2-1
CASLTRANYNEQFF
TGTGCCAGCCTAACGAGGGCCAATTACAATGAGCAGTTCTTC
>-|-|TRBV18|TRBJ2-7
CASSLSPSSYEQYF
TGTGCCAGCTCACTCTCACCTAGCTCCTACGAGCAGTACTTC
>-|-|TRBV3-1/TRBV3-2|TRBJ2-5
CASSLTPRGEETQYF
TGTGCCAGCAGCCTAACCCCGCGAGGAGAAGAGACCCAGTACTTC
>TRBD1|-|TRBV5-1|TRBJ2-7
CASSFTTGGSEQYF
TGCGCCAGCAGCTTCACGACAGGGGGTAGCGAGCAGTACTTC
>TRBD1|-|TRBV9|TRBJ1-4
CASSADRGDEKLFF
TGTGCCAGCAGCGCCGACAGGGGGGATGAAAAACTGTTTTTT
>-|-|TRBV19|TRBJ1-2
CASRASVGRGYGYTF
TGTGCCAGTAGGGCGTCAGTCGGCAGGGGCTATGGCTACACCTTC
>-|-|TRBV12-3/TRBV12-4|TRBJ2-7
CASSLGGGYEQYF
TGTGCCAGCAGTTTAGGAGGGGGCTACGAGCAGTACTTC
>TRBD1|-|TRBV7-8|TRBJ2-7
CASSLAEDRGYEQYF
TGTGCCAGCAGCTTAGCGGAGGACAGGGGGTACGAGCAGTACTTC
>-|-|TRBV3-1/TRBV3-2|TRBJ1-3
CASSPPGPPGNTIYF
TGTGCCAGCAGCCCCCCAGGGCCTCCTGGAAACACCATATATTTT
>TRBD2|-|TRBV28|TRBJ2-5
CASSPGGTSLETQYF
TGTGCCAGCAGTCCGGGGGGGACTAGTCTAGAGACCCAGTACTTC
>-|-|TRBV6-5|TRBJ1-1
CASSYGGGTEAFF
TGTGCCAGCAGTTACGGGGGGGGTACTGAAGCTTTCTTT
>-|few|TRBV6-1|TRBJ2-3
CASSARAGRLVTDTQYF
TGTGCCAGCAGTGCACGGGCAGGGAGGTTGGTAACAGATACGCAGTATTTT
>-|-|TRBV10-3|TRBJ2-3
CAISDGATDTQYF
TGTGCCATCAGCGACGGAGCGACGGATACGCAGTATTTT
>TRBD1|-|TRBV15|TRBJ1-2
CATSRDQTGIHGYTF
TGTGCCACCAGCAGAGATCAGACAGGGATTCATGGCTACACCTTC
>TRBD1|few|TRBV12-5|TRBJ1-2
CASAQDRGSYGYTF
TGTGCTAGTGCCCAGGACAGGGGGTCCTATGGCTACACCTTC
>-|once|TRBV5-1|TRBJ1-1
CASKKGFRGAHTEAFF
TGCGCCAGCAAAAAGGGGTTTCGGGGGGCGCACACTGAAGCTTTCTTT
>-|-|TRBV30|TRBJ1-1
CAWSKQGRSEAFF
TGTGCCTGGAGTAAACAGGGTCGGTCTGAAGCTTTCTTT
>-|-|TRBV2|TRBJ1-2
CASTAPGRWDGYTF
TGTGCCAGCACTGCCCCGGGGAGGTGGGATGGCTACACCTTC
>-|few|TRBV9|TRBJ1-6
CASSVEVDMRAEPLHF
TGTGCCAGCAGCGTAGAGGTGGACATGCGTGCGGAACCCCTCCACTTT
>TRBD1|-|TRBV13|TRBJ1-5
CASSYRGEEPQHF
TGTGCCAGCAGCTACAGGGGGGAAGAGCCCCAGCATTTT
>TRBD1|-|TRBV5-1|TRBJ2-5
CASSAGTGPEETQYF
TGCGCCAGCAGCGCCGGGACAGGGCCGGAGGAGACCCAGTACTTC
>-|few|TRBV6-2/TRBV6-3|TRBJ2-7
CASSYSSVSYEQYF
TGTGCCAGCAGTTACTCTTCCGTCTCCTACGAGCAGTACTTC
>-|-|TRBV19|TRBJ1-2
CASSAGFYGYTF
TGTGCCAGTAGTGCAGGGTTCTATGGCTACACCTTC
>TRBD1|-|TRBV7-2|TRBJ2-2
CASRLTGAGTGELFF
TGTGCCAGCAGACTTACAGGGGCTGGCACCGGGGAGCTGTTTTTT
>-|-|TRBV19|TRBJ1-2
CASPRGGSNYGYTF
TGTGCCAGTCCGCGGGGGGGATCAAACTATGGCTACACCTTC
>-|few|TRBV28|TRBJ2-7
CANRGRESYEQYF
TGTGCCAACCGGGGGCGGGAGTCGTACGAGCAGTACTTC
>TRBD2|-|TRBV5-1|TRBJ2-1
CASSDLSGSDYNEQFF
TGCGCCAGCAGCGACCTTAGCGGGAGCGACTACAATGAGCAGTTCTTC
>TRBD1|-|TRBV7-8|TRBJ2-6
CASSLQGARANVLTF
TGTGCCAGCAGCTTACAGGGGGCAAGGGCCAACGTCCTGACTTTC